This passage covers 4 T cell receptor beta chains from one sample sequenced in a study of human T cells and chemical hapten exposure. TCRdb reanalysed the RACE reads using MiXCR and keeps one entry per CDR3 protein. The table shows approximately 81,000 distinct CDR3 sequences, with over 6.5% occurring only once. This sample's time point: healthy volunteer bleed at 6 weeks. Blood, whole and unfractionated, served as the source for total RNA extraction. Sequencing was performed on whole blood. The receptors shown here come from a male donor in good health. Some clones in this sample may be carry-over from other donors' samples.

In its sample, this clonotype was seen a few times. V is TRBV19 and J is TRBJ2-5; the D gene is possibly TRBD2 (6 bases). The length of the CDR3 is 13 residues. Germline CDR1 LNHDA, CDR2 SQIVND (reference sequence). Trimming removed 3 bases at V and 4 bases at J, with 9 bases between. As DNA, the CDR3 is TGTGCCAGTAGTATCCCAGCGGGAGAGACCCAGTACTTC. Translated: CASSIPAGETQYF.

The chain employs TRBV5-1 and TRBJ2-3; possible D gene TRBD2, 6 bases. Germline V gene sequence: CDR1 SGHRS, CDR2 YFSETQ. The CDR3 spans 19 residues. V was cut by 1 base and J by 0 bases, with 21 bases left in between. The CDR3 DNA is TGCGCCAGCAGCTTGAGCAGGGCTAGTACGGGACTTAGCACAGATACGCAGTATTTT. It encodes CASSLSRASTGLSTDTQYF.

The rearrangement joins TRBV10-3 to TRBJ1-2, with 8 positions matching TRBD1. V trimming: 0 bases; J trimming: 0 bases; junction bases outside the gene matches: 6. There are 17 residues in the CDR3. CDR1 is ENHRY and CDR2 is SYGVKD in the germline V gene. The DNA of the CDR3 is TGTGCCATCAGTGAGTCTGACAGGGGATTAACTAACTATGGCTACACCTTC. Amino acid sequence: CAISESDRGLTNYGYTF.

This clonotype was seen a few times. V and J are TRBV4-1 and TRBJ1-6; D is perhaps TRBD1 (5 bases). Trimming stripped 4 bases from V and 10 bases from J, with 17 bases between. This CDR3 has 15 amino acids. The germline CDR1 and CDR2 sequences are MGHRA and YSYEKL. CDR3: CASSPRKGRGSPLHF. CDR3 DNA sequence: TGCGCCAGCAGCCCGCGTAAAGGGAGGGGATCACCCCTCCACTTT.